This T cell receptor beta chain was recovered during a study of blood T cells in healthy people across ages. Total RNA was extracted at no less than 5.5 micrograms per sample. In its sample, this clonotype was seen a few times. Its antigen remains unidentified. Findings and caveats of the study: Age showed a roughly linear inverse relationship with TCR beta diversity per million T cells.

A second about 6 to 11 cycle PCR used barcoded and J-beta primers. The template-switch adaptor was a 5' adaptor with 12 random nucleotides. It tagged each cDNA molecule. TCRdb re-derived calls from the 5' RACE reads in MiXCR, one entry per CDR3 protein. The data contain 700,000 or so distinct CDR3 sequences, 22% of them singletons. CDR3 length equals 15 residues. Germline V CDR1 and CDR2: LGHDT, YNNKEL (reference sequence). V gave up 0 bases and J gave up 10 bases, with 13 bases separating them. The sequence was obtained from a man between 70 and 80 years old in good health. The rearrangement uses TRBV3-1 and TRBJ1-6, with D maybe TRBD1 (6 bases). The sample taken for sequencing was blood. CDR3 in DNA: TGTGCCAGCAGCCAAGAAACGACAGGCCGATCACCCCTCCACTTT. Its translation is CASSQETTGRSPLHF.